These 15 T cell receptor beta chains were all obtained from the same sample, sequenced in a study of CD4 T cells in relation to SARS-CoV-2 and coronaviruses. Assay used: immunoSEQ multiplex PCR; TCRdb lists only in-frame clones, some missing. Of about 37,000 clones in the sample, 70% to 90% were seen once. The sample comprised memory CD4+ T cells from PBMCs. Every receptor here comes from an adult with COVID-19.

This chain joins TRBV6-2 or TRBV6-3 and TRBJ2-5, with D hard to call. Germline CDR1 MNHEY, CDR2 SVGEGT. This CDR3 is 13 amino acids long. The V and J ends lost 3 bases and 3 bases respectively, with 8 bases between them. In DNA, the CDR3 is TGTGCCAGCAGTTATACTGATAAAGAGACCCAGTACTTC. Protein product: CASSYTDKETQYF.

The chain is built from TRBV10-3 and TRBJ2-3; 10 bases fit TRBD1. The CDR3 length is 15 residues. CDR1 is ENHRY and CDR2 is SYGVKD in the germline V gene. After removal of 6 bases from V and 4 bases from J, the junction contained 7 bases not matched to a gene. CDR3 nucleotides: TGTGCCATCAGCCCAGACAGGGGGCGACCAGATACGCAGTATTTT. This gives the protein CAISPDRGRPDTQYF.

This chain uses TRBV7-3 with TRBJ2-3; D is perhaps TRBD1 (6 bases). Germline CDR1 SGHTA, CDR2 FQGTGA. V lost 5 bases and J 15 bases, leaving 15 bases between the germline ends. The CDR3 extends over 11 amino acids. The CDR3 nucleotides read TGTGCCAGCAGCGGACGGGACACAATCTATTTT. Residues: CASSGRDTIYF.

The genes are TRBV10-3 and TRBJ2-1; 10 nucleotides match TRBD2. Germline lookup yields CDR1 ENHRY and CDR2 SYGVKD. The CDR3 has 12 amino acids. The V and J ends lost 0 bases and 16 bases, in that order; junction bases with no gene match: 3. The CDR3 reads CAISESGTSDFF. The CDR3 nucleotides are TGTGCCATCAGTGAGTCAGGGACTAGCGACTTCTTC.

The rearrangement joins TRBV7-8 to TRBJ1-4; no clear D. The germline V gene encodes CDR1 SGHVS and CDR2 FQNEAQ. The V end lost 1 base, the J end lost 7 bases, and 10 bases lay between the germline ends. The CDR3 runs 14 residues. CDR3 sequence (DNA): TGTGCCAGCAGCTTAGGGTCTTGGGCTGAAAAACTGTTTTTT. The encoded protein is CASSLGSWAEKLFF.

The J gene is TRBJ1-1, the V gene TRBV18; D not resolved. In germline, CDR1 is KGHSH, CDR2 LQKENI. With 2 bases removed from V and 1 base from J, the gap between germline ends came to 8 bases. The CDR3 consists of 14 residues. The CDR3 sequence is CASSPNYGNTEAFF. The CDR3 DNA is TGTGCCAGCTCACCAAATTATGGGAACACTGAAGCTTTCTTT.

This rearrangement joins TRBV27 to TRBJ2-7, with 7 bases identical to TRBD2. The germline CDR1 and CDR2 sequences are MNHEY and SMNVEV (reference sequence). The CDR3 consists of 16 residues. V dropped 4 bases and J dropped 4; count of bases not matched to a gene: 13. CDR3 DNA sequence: TGTGCCAGCAGTTCAGAGCCCGGGAGGATGACTTACGAGCAGTACTTC. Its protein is CASSSEPGRMTYEQYF.

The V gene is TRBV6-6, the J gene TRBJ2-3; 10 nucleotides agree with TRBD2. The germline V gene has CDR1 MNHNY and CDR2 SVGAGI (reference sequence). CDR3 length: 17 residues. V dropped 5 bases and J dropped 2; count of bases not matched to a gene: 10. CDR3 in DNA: TGTGCCAGCAGTCGATACTGGACTAGCGGCAACACAGATACGCAGTATTTT. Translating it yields CASSRYWTSGNTDTQYF.

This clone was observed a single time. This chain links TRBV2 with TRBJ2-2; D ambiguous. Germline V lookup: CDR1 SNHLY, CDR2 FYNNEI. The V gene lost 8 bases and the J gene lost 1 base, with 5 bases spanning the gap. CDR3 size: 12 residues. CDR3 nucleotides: TGTGCCAGCTCTCTGAACACCGGGGAGCTGTTTTTT. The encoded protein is CASSLNTGELFF. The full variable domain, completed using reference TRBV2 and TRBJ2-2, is EPEVTQTPSHQVTQMGQEVILRCVPISNHLYFYWYRQILGQKVEFLVSFYNNEISEKSEIFDDQFSVERPDGSNFTLKIRSTKLEDSAMYFCASSLNTGELFFGEGSRLTVL.

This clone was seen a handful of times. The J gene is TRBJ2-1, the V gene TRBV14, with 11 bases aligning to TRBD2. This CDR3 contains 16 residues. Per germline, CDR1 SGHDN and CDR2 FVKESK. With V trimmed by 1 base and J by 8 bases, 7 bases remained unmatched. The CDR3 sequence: CASSQVRASGRHEQFF. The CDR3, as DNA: TGTGCCAGCAGCCAAGTTAGGGCTAGCGGGAGGCATGAGCAGTTCTTC.

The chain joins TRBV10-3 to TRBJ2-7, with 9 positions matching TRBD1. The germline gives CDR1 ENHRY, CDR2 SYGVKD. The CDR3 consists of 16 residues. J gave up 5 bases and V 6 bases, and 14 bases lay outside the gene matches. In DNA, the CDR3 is TGTGCCATCAGAGGCACTGCGGGACAGGGTTTTAACGAGCAGTACTTC. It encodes CAIRGTAGQGFNEQYF.

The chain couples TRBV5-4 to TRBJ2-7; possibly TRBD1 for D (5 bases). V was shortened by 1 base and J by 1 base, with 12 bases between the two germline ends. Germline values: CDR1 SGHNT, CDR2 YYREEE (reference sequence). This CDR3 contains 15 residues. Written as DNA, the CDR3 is TGTGCCAGCAGCTTGAACCAGGGTCCTTCCTACGAGCAGTACTTC. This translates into CASSLNQGPSYEQYF.

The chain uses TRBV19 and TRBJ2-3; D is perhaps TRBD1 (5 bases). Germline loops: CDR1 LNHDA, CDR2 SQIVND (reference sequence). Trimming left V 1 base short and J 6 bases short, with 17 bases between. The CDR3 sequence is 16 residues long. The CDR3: CASSIVFVGSGDTQYF. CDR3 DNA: TGTGCCAGTAGTATAGTTTTCGTGGGCTCAGGGGATACGCAGTATTTT.

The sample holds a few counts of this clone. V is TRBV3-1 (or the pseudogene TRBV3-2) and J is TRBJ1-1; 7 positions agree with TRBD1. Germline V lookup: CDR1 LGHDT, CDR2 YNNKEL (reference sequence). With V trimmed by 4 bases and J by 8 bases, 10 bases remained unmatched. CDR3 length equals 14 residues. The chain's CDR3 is CASSPNGVDREAFF. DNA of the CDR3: TGTGCCAGCAGCCCGAACGGGGTGGACAGGGAAGCTTTCTTT.

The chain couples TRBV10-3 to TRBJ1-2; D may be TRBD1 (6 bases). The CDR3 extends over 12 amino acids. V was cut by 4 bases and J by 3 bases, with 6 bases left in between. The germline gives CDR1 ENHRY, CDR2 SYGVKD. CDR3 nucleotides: TGTGCCATCAGTGGGACAGACTATGGCTACACCTTC. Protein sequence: CAISGTDYGYTF.